Listed here are 18 T cell receptor beta chains from one sample, sequenced in a study of blood T cell repertoires in COVID-19. Profiling relied on immunoSEQ multiplex PCR, and the TCRdb table lists in-frame clones only, not all of them. The sample lists about 120,000 clones; about 92% were seen once. Specimen: peripheral blood. These receptors came from a man between 60 and 75 years old with COVID-19, enrolled during active disease.

The chain uses TRBV7-3 and TRBJ2-2; D unresolved. Per the germline V gene, CDR1 is SGHTA and CDR2 is FQGTGA. There are 13 residues in the CDR3. V lost 2 bases to trimming and J lost 4 bases, with 5 bases between them. The CDR3 DNA reads TGTGCCAGCAGCTTACTTCCCACCGGGGAGCTGTTTTTT. This translates into CASSLLPTGELFF. Full variable domain (missing parts from reference TRBV7-3 and TRBJ2-2): GAGVSQTPSNKVTEKGKYVELRCDPISGHTALYWYRQSLGQGPEFLIYFQGTGAADDSGLPNDRFFAVRPEGSVSTLKIQRTERGDSAVYLCASSLLPTGELFFGEGSRLTVL.

This rearrangement joins TRBV19 to TRBJ2-7; weak D call: TRBD1 (5 bases). The V and J ends lost 4 bases and 4 bases respectively, with 14 bases between them. CDR1 is LNHDA and CDR2 is SQIVND in the germline V gene (reference sequence). The CDR3 extends over 14 amino acids. The CDR3 DNA is TGTGCCAGTAGTAGTGGACAAGTGGGGTACGAGCAGTACTTC. Protein: CASSSGQVGYEQYF.

The V gene is TRBV6-5, the J gene TRBJ1-2, with D maybe TRBD1 (5 bases). The CDR3 covers 13 residues. V was pared by 9 bases and J by 4 bases, with 15 bases between. Germline V gives CDR1 MNHEY, CDR2 SVGAGI. The CDR3 region is CASDRPDSYGYTF. CDR3 nucleotides: TGTGCCAGTGACCGTCCCGACAGCTATGGCTACACCTTC.

V is TRBV7-2 and J is TRBJ2-7, with 10 bases that match TRBD1. V was pared by 3 bases and J by 0 bases, with 2 bases of the junction left unmatched. The CDR3 consists of 15 residues. In germline, CDR1 is SGHTA, CDR2 FQGNSA. The CDR3 DNA reads as TGTGCCAGCAGCTTGTGGGACAGGGGCTCCTACGAGCAGTACTTC. Translating it yields CASSLWDRGSYEQYF.

V usage is TRBV5-1 and J usage is TRBJ2-3; 15 bases fit TRBD2. The CDR3 has 19 amino acids. The V gene's germline CDR1 is SGHRS and CDR2 YFSETQ. The V gene end was trimmed by 4 bases and the J gene end by 2 bases; junction bases not matched to a gene: 11. CDR3 nucleotides: TGCGCCAGCAGCCCCGGACTAGCGGGAGGGCCGGGGGACACAGATACGCAGTATTTT. This encodes CASSPGLAGGPGDTDTQYF.

This clone showed up just once. The rearrangement links TRBV7-9 to TRBJ2-1; D perhaps matches TRBD2 (7 bases). The germline V gene encodes CDR1 SEHNR and CDR2 FQNEAQ (reference sequence). The CDR3 totals 17 residues. V was clipped by 6 bases and J by 5 bases, with 23 bases between them. DNA for the CDR3: TGTGCCAGCAGGGGGGCGGGCACGGCGGGAGTCAACAATGAGCAGTTCTTC. Amino acid sequence: CASRGAGTAGVNNEQFF.

The chain combines TRBV7-9 with TRBJ2-5; 8 positions agree with TRBD2. After removal of 2 bases from V and 5 bases from J, the junction contained 13 bases not matched to a gene. CDR1 and CDR2 from the germline V gene are SEHNR and FQNEAQ (reference sequence). The CDR3 consists of 17 residues. The CDR3 nucleotides are TGTGCCAGCAGCTTACCACTGGGAGCGGGAGCTAGTGAGACCCAGTACTTC. Encoded protein: CASSLPLGAGASETQYF.

The chain carries TRBV7-2 and TRBJ1-4; D ambiguous. Trimming stripped 1 base from V and 8 bases from J, with 11 bases between. The CDR3 sequence is 14 residues long. CDR1 and CDR2 from the germline V gene are SGHTA and FQGNSA. The CDR3 nucleotides are TGTGCCAGCAGCTTAGTCGGGGTAGGAGAAAAACTGTTTTTT. Its protein is CASSLVGVGEKLFF.

This clone was counted a single time. The J gene is TRBJ1-5, the V gene TRBV10-3; D possibly corresponds to TRBD1 (6 bases). Trimming pared 0 bases from V and 7 bases from J, leaving 10 bases between. Per germline, CDR1 ENHRY and CDR2 SYGVKD. The CDR3 is made up of 14 amino acids. CDR3 coding DNA: TGTGCCATCAGTGAGTCGGCAGGGGAACAGCCCCAGCATTTT. The encoded protein is CAISESAGEQPQHF.

The chain recombines TRBV7-9 with TRBJ2-2; 7 nucleotides align to TRBD1. The germline CDR1 and CDR2 sequences are SEHNR and FQNEAQ (reference sequence). J lost 5 bases, V lost 5 bases, and 8 bases had no gene match. The CDR3 runs 15 residues. The CDR3 region is CASSRDRVRTGELFF. The CDR3 DNA follows: TGTGCCAGCAGCCGTGACAGGGTGAGAACCGGGGAGCTGTTTTTT.

V gene TRBV6-5 combines with J gene TRBJ1-5; D gene ambiguous. Germline lookup yields CDR1 MNHEY and CDR2 SVGAGI. V was trimmed by 4 bases and J by 4 bases, leaving 5 bases between them. The CDR3 is made up of 12 amino acids. The DNA of the CDR3 is TGTGCCAGCAGTTCCCTAAATCAGCCCCAGCATTTT. Amino acid sequence: CASSSLNQPQHF.

The chain joins TRBV9 to TRBJ2-2; no definite D call. This CDR3 region has 13 residues. Trimming pared 0 bases from V and 5 bases from J, leaving 5 bases between. The V gene's germline CDR1 is SGDLS and CDR2 YYNGEE. DNA for the CDR3: TGTGCCAGCAGCGTAGATCTTACCGGGGAGCTGTTTTTT. As protein: CASSVDLTGELFF.

The chain is built from TRBV11-3 and TRBJ2-1; 9 positions match TRBD2. Losses at the gene ends were 7 bases for V and 9 bases for J; bases not matched to a gene: 7. The CDR3 totals 13 residues. CDR1 is SGHNT, CDR2 YENEEA, per germline. CDR3 in amino acids: CASTSGAPLEQFF. The CDR3 DNA is TGTGCCAGCACTAGCGGGGCCCCCCTTGAGCAGTTCTTC. Together with reference TRBV11-3 and TRBJ2-1, the CDR3 gives the full variable domain: EAGVVQSPRYKIIEKKQPVAFWCNPISGHNTLYWYLQNLGQGPELLIRYENEEAVDDSQLPKDRFSAERLKGVDSTLKIQPAELGDSAVYLCASTSGAPLEQFFGPGTRLTVL.

Details on this clone: At the DNA level, this CDR3 is encoded by other sequences in the same sample as well. The V and J genes are TRBV28 and TRBJ1-5; D is perhaps TRBD1 (5 bases). Trimming took 2 bases from V and 0 from J, leaving 8 bases between them. Germline CDR1 MDHEN, CDR2 SYDVKM. There are 15 residues in the CDR3. CDR3 protein: CASSLPGDSNQPQHF. Here the CDR3 DNA reads TGTGCCAGCAGTTTACCGGGGGATAGCAATCAGCCCCAGCATTTT. Full variable domain (remainder filled in from reference TRBV28 and TRBJ1-5): DVKVTQSSRYLVKRTGEKVFLECVQDMDHENMFWYRQDPGLGLRLIYFSYDVKMKEKGDIPEGYSVSREKKERFSLILESASTNQTSMYLCASSLPGDSNQPQHFGDGTRLSIL.

The chain combines TRBV10-3 with TRBJ2-7; TRBD2 agrees at 9 bases. The CDR3 length is 15 residues. Germline trimming cut 3 bases from V and 3 bases from J; bases unmatched to any gene: 6. Germline V gives CDR1 ENHRY, CDR2 SYGVKD. CDR3 coding DNA: TGTGCCATCAGTGAAGCTAGCGGGATCAACTACGAGCAGTACTTC. Translation: CAISEASGINYEQYF.

CDR3 in DNA: TGTGCCAGCAGCCCGAGGCGAGGTTTGCTCCTCCACTTT. Its protein is CASSPRRGLLLHF. V and J are TRBV5-5 and TRBJ1-6; no reliable D call. The CDR3 is 13 amino acids. Per the germline V gene, CDR1 is SGHKS and CDR2 is YYEKEE (reference sequence). V dropped 4 bases and J dropped 15 bases, with 17 bases sitting between them.

The DNA of the CDR3 is TGTGCCAGCAGTAACCCACTAGCGTTCCAAGAGACCCAGTACTTC. Its protein product is CASSNPLAFQETQYF. The chain uses TRBV6-2 or TRBV6-3 and TRBJ2-5; 7 nucleotides agree with TRBD2. This CDR3 spans 15 amino acids. Germline CDR1 MNHEY, CDR2 SVGEGT. Germline trimming cut 5 bases from V and 1 base from J; bases unmatched to any gene: 7.

This chain uses TRBV7-8 with TRBJ1-1; D might be TRBD1 (5 bases). Germline CDR1 reads SGHVS; CDR2 reads FQNEAQ. V lost 0 bases and J 5 bases, leaving 13 bases between the germline ends. The CDR3 has 15 amino acids. CDR3 DNA: TGTGCCAGCAGCTTAGCGCAGGGCGGGAGGACTGAAGCTTTCTTT. Its protein product is CASSLAQGGRTEAFF. The whole variable domain, remainder taken from reference TRBV7-8 and TRBJ1-1, is GAGVSQSPRYKVAKRGQDVALRCDPISGHVSLFWYQQALGQGPEFLTYFQNEAQLDKSGLPSDRFFAERPEGSVSTLKIQRTQQEDSAVYLCASSLAQGGRTEAFFGQGTRLTVV.